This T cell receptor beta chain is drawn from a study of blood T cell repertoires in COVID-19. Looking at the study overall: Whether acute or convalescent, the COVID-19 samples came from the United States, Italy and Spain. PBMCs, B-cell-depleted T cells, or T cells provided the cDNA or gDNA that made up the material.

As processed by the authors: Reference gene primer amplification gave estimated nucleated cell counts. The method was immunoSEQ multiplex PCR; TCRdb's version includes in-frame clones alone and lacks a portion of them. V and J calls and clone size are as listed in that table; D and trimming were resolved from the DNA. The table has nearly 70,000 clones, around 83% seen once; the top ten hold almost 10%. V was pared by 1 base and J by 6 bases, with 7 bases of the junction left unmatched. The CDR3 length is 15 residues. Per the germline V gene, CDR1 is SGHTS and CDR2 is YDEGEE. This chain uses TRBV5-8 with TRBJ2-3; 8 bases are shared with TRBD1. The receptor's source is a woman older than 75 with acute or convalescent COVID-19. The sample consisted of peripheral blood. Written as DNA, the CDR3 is TGTGCCAGCAGCTTGAAACTTCAGGGGGCTGATACGCAGTATTTT. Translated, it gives CASSLKLQGADTQYF.